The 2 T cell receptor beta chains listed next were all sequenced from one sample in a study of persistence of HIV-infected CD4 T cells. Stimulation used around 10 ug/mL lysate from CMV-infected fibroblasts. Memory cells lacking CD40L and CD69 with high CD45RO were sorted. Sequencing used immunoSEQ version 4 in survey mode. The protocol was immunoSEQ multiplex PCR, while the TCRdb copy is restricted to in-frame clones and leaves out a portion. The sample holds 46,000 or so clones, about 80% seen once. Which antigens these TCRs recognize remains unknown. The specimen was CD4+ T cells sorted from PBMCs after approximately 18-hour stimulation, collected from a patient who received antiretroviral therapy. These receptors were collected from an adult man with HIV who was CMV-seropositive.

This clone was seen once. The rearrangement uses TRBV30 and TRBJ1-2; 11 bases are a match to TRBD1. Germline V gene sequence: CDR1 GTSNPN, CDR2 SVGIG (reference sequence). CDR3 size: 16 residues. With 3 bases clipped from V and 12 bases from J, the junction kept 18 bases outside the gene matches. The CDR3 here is CAWRGTGGTMAIGNTF. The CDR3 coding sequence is TGTGCCTGGAGGGGGACAGGGGGGACTATGGCTATTGGGAACACCTTC.

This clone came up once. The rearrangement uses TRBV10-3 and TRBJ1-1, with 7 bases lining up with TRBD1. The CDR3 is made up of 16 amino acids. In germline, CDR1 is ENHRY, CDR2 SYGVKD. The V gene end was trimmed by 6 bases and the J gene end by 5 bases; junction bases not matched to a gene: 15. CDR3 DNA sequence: TGTGCCATCAGCGACAGGGAATGGCTCCGGAGGACTGAAGCTTTCTTT. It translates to CAISDREWLRRTEAFF.